Shown below are 13 T cell receptor beta chains from a single sample sequenced in a study of shared clonotypes between healthy human individuals. Naive CD8 cells were CD45RO-negative, positively selected for CCR7, excluding terminally differentiated effector memory CD45RA+ cells. The assay was immunoSEQ multiplex PCR, and TCRdb's table has in-frame clones only and misses some. The sample records hundreds of thousands of clones, 90% to 97% being singletons. Sequencing was done on a sample of naive CD8+ T cells sorted from blood. The receptors come from a woman aged 30 to 39 in good health.

V and J are TRBV4-1 and TRBJ2-1, with D possibly being TRBD2 (6 bases). There are 15 residues in the CDR3. The V and J ends lost 5 bases and 0 bases respectively, with 11 bases between them. The germline V gene encodes CDR1 MGHRA and CDR2 YSYEKL. The CDR3 sequence is CASSSIADSYNEQFF. CDR3 DNA: TGCGCCAGCAGCTCGATAGCGGACTCCTACAATGAGCAGTTCTTC.

The chain links TRBV6-5 to TRBJ1-2, with 7 bases fitting TRBD1. This CDR3 has 10 residues. Looked up from germline, CDR1 is MNHEY and CDR2 is SVGAGI. V was pared by 11 bases and J by 8 bases, with 5 bases of the junction left unmatched. The CDR3 DNA reads TGTGCCGGGAGGACAGGCGGCTACACCTTC. This gives the protein CAGRTGGYTF.

This clone occurred once. As DNA, the CDR3 is TGTGCCACCAGCAGAGATCGGGCAGGGGGGAACACTGAAGCTTTCTTT. Encoded protein: CATSRDRAGGNTEAFF. The V call is TRBV15, the J call TRBJ1-1, with TRBD1 matching 7 bases. Trimming took 0 bases from V and 1 from J; bases not matched to a gene: 5. CDR3 length: 16 residues. Germline V lookup: CDR1 LNHNV, CDR2 YYDKDF (reference sequence).

V usage is TRBV5-5 and J usage is TRBJ2-7; D ambiguous. Trimming removed 4 bases at V and 4 bases at J, with 9 bases between. The CDR3 loop spans 12 amino acids. The germline CDR1 and CDR2 sequences are SGHKS and YYEKEE (reference sequence). CDR3 sequence (DNA): TGTGCCAGCAGCCGACTTGATTACGAGCAGTACTTC. The encoded protein is CASSRLDYEQYF. The full variable domain, completed using reference TRBV5-5 and TRBJ2-7, is DAGVTQSPTHLIKTRGQQVTLRCSPISGHKSVSWYQQVLGQGPQFIFQYYEKEERGRGNFPDRFSARQFPNYSSELNVNALLLGDSALYLCASSRLDYEQYFGPGTRLTVT.

The rearrangement links TRBV6-1 to TRBJ2-7; TRBD2 aligns across 7 bases. CDR3 length: 13 residues. V gave up 6 bases and J gave up 5 bases; unmatched junction bases: 7. Germline loops: CDR1 MNHNS, CDR2 SASEGT. For the CDR3, the DNA is TGTGCCAGCAGCCCGAGCGGGACTAACGAGCAGTACTTC. It specifies CASSPSGTNEQYF.

This chain links TRBV25-1 with TRBJ2-5; D gene ambiguous. Trimming stripped 4 bases from V and 1 base from J, with 16 bases between. CDR1 is MGHDK, CDR2 SYGVNS, per germline. The CDR3 loop spans 16 amino acids. CDR3 loop: CASSAQPWLVQETQYF. CDR3 bases: TGTGCCAGCAGTGCCCAGCCCTGGCTCGTCCAAGAGACCCAGTACTTC.

The CDR3 nucleotides read TGTGCCAGCAGCGCCCCTAAGGGGAACACCGGGGAGCTGTTTTTT. Encoded protein: CASSAPKGNTGELFF. The genes are TRBV2 and TRBJ2-2; no reliable D call. From germline, CDR1 is SNHLY and CDR2 FYNNEI. The CDR3 spans 15 residues. Trimming left V 6 bases short and J 1 base short, with 12 bases between.

This sequence joins TRBV4-2 and TRBJ2-1; D gene unclear. The CDR3 covers 16 residues. Trimming took 7 bases from V and 4 from J, leaving 20 bases between them. Germline CDR1 is LGHNA and CDR2 is YNFKEQ. CDR3 sequence (DNA): TGTGCCAGCACCCACGCGGAGAGCCTTCCTTACAATGAGCAGTTCTTC. Translation gives CASTHAESLPYNEQFF.

This clone has only a few counts. The same CDR3 arises from other DNA sequences in this sample as well. This chain uses TRBV9 with TRBJ1-1; D is undetermined. The CDR3 spans 13 residues. Germline CDR1 and CDR2: SGDLS and YYNGEE. V was clipped by 0 bases and J by 1 base, with 4 bases between them. The CDR3 nucleotides read TGTGCCAGCAGCGTAGGGACGAACACTGAAGCTTTCTTT. Translating it yields CASSVGTNTEAFF.

The chain uses TRBV9 and TRBJ1-6; a possible D gene is TRBD1 (5 bases). CDR1 SGDLS and CDR2 YYNGEE come from the germline V gene. CDR3 length equals 15 residues. Trimming removed 0 bases at V and 8 bases at J, with 12 bases between. The CDR3 DNA reads TGTGCCAGCAGCGTAGAGGGTCAAGGGGATTCACCCCTCCACTTT. Translated, it gives CASSVEGQGDSPLHF.

The chain joins TRBV2 to TRBJ1-1, with unresolved D. V lost 8 bases and J 0 bases, leaving 7 bases between the germline ends. Germline V gene sequence: CDR1 SNHLY, CDR2 FYNNEI. This CDR3 has 12 amino acids. The CDR3 here is CASVVMNTEAFF. In DNA, the CDR3 is TGTGCCAGCGTGGTAATGAACACTGAAGCTTTCTTT.

This chain connects TRBV27 to TRBJ2-4; D possibly matches TRBD1 or TRBD2 (5 bases each). This CDR3 comprises 14 residues. Germline CDR1 is MNHEY and CDR2 is SMNVEV (reference sequence). The V end was cut by 6 bases, the J end by 6 bases, with 15 bases between. For the CDR3, the DNA is TGTGCCAGCAGCCTACGGGGCCCAGGAAACATTCAGTACTTC. Translating gives CASSLRGPGNIQYF.

The chain is built from TRBV7-6 and TRBJ1-1, with D unresolved. Germline-derived CDR1 and CDR2 are SGHVS and FNYEAQ. This CDR3 region has 13 residues. The V end was cut by 5 bases, the J end by 4 bases, with 11 bases between. This CDR3 is CASSPFEGTEAFF. As DNA, the CDR3 is TGTGCCAGCAGCCCTTTTGAGGGCACTGAAGCTTTCTTT.